This T cell receptor (beta chain) was captured in a study of CD8 T cells in ankylosing spondylitis. Findings of the study overall: In peripheral blood, disease-linked CD8+ clones occurred at relatively low frequencies.

MiXCR, applied by TCRdb to the 5' RACE reads, yields one record per CDR3 protein. The repertoire holds some 200,000 distinct CDR3 sequences, with around 25% as singletons. Germline-derived CDR1 and CDR2 are DFQATT and SNEGSKA (reference sequence). Trimming took 2 bases from V and 5 from J; bases not matched to a gene: 7. CDR3 length: 15 amino acids. A note on this clonotype: As yet, its antigen is unknown.

The sequencing input was blood, either unsorted or a sorted T cell fraction (not recorded which). This receptor was obtained from a male donor with ankylosing spondylitis or in good health (not recorded which). The chain joins TRBV20-1 to TRBJ1-5; TRBD1 aligns across 9 bases. CDR3 nucleotides: TGCAGTGCTAGAATTCCGGGACAGGGAGATCAGCCCCAGCATTTT. This translates into CSARIPGQGDQPQHF.